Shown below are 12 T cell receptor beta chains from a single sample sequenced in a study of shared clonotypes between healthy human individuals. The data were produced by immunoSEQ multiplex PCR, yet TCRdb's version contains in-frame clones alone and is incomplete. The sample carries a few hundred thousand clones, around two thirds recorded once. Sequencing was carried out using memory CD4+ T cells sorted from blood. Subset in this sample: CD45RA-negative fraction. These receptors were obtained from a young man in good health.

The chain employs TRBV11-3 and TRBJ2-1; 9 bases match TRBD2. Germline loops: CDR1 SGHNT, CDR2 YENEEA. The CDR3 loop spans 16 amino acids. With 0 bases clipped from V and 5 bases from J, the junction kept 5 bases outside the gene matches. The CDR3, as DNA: TGTGCCAGCAGCTTAGAACTAGCGGGTCGTGACAATGAGCAGTTCTTC. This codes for CASSLELAGRDNEQFF.

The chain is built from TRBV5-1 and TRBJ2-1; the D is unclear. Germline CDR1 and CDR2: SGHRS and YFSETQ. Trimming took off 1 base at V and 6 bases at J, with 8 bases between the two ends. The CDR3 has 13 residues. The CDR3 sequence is CASSLSVTNEQFF. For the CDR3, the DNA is TGCGCCAGCAGCTTGTCGGTTACCAATGAGCAGTTCTTC.

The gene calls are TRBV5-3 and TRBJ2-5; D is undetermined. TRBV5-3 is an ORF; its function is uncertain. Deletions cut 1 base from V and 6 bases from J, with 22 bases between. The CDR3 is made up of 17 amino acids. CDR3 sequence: CARSLIVLARTWQTQYF. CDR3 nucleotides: TGTGCCAGAAGCTTGATCGTATTAGCTAGGACCTGGCAGACCCAGTACTTC.

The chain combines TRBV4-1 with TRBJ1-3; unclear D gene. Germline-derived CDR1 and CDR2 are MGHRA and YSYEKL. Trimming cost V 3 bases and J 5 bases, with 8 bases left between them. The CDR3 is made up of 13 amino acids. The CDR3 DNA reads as TGCGCCAGCAGCCATCCCGCCCGAAACACCATATATTTT. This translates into CASSHPARNTIYF.

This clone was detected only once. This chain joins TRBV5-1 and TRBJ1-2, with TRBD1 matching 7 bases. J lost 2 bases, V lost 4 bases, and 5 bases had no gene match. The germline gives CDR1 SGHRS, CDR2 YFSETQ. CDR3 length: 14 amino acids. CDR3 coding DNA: TGCGCCAGCAGCGGACAGGCGCCGAACTATGGCTACACCTTC. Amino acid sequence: CASSGQAPNYGYTF.

CDR3 nucleotides: TGTGCCAGCAGTTACTCCAGGGACTCAGAGACCCAGTACTTC. This codes for CASSYSRDSETQYF. The gene calls are TRBV6-6 and TRBJ2-5, with a weak D call TRBD2 (6 bases). The germline V gene encodes CDR1 MNHNY and CDR2 SVGAGI (reference sequence). Trimming took off 0 bases at V and 4 bases at J, with 9 bases between the two ends. The CDR3 has 14 amino acids.

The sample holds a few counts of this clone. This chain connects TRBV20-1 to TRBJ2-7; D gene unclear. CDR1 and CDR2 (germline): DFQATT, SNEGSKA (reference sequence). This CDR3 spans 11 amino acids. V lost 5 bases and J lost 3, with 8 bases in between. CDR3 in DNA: TGCAGTGCTCCCCGCGACTACGAGCAGTACTTC. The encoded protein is CSAPRDYEQYF.

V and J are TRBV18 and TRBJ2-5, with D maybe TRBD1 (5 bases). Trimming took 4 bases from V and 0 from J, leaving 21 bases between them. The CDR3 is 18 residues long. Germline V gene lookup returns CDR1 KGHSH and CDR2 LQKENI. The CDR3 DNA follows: TGTGCCAGCTCACTAAGACAGACAAAGCACGAGTACCAAGAGACCCAGTACTTC. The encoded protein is CASSLRQTKHEYQETQYF.

The CDR3 loop is CASSQDLRTVEQYF. The CDR3 DNA reads as TGTGCCAGCAGCCAAGATCTCCGCACAGTCGAGCAGTACTTC. The V gene is TRBV14, the J gene TRBJ2-7; D remains unclear. The CDR3 loop spans 14 amino acids. The germline gives CDR1 SGHDN, CDR2 FVKESK. V gave up 0 bases and J gave up 6 bases, with 12 bases separating them.

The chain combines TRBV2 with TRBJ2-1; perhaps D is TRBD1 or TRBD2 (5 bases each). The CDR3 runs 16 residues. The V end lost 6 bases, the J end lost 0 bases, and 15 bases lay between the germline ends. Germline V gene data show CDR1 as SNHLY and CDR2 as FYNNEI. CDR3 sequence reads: CASSPTGTLSYNEQFF. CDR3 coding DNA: TGTGCCAGCAGCCCTACCGGGACCCTCTCCTACAATGAGCAGTTCTTC.

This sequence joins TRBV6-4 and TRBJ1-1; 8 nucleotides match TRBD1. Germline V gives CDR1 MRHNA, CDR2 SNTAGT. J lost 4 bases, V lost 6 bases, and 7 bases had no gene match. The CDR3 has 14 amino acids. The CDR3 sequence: CASRATGVRTEAFF. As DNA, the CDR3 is TGTGCCAGCAGAGCGACAGGGGTGCGCACTGAAGCTTTCTTT.

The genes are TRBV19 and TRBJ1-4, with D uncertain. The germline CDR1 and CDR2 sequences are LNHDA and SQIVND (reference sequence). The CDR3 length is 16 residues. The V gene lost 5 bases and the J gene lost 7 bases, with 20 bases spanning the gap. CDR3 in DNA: TGTGCCAGTAGTCCCTTCGGCGGACGGAGACTTGAAAAACTGTTTTTT. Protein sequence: CASSPFGGRRLEKLFF.